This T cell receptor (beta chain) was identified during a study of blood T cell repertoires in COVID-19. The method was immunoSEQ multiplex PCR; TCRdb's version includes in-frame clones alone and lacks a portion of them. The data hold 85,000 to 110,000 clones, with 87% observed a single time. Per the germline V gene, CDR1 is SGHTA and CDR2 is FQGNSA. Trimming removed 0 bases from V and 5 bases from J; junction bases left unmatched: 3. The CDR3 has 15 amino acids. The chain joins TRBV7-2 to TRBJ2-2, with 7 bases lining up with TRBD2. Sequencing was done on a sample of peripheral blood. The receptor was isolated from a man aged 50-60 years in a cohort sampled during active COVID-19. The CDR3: CASSLASGLTGELFF. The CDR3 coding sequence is TGTGCCAGCAGCTTAGCTAGCGGGCTAACCGGGGAGCTGTTTTTT.